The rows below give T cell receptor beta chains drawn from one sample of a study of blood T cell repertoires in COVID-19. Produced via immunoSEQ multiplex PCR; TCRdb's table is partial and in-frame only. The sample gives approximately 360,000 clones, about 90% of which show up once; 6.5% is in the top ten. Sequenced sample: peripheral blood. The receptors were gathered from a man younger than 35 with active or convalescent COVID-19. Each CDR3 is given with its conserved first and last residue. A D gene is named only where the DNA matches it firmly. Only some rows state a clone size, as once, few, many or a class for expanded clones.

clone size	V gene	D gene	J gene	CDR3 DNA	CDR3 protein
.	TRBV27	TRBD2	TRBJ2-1	TGTGCCAGCAGTCCGAGGGGCGGGAGCTACAATGAGCAGTTCTTC	CASSPRGGSYNEQFF
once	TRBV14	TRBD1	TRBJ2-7	TGTGCCAGCAGCCGGGACAGGGTCCCGTTTCAGTTTTCATCCTACGAGCAGTACTTC	CASSRDRVPFQFSSYEQYF
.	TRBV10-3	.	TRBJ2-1	TGTGCCATCCAAGCTCTGTCCAATGAGCAGTTCTTC	CAIQALSNEQFF
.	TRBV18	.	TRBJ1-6	TGTGCCAGCTCACCCAAGGAAAAGGAGTCACCCCTCCACTTT	CASSPKEKESPLHF
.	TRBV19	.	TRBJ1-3	TGTGCCAGTAGACGCTTTACCAGGGGCTCTGGAAACACCATATATTTT	CASRRFTRGSGNTIYF
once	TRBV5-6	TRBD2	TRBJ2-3	TGTGCCAGCAGCTTAAGCACTAGCGGATGGACAGATACGCAGTATTTT	CASSLSTSGWTDTQYF
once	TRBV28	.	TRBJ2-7	TGTGCCAGCAGTTTAACAGACATGATCTACGAGCAGTACTTC	CASSLTDMIYEQYF
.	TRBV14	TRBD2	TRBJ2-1	TGTGCCAGCAGCCGCCGGCTAGCGGACTACAATGAGCAGTTCTTC	CASSRRLADYNEQFF
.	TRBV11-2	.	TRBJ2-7	TGTGCCAGCAGCTTAAGACGGGCCTACGAGCAGTACTTC	CASSLRRAYEQYF
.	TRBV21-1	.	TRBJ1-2	TGTGCCAGCAGCAAATCAGACAGGGCATATGGCTACACCTTC	CASSKSDRAYGYTF
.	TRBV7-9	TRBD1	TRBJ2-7	TGTGCCAGCAGCCCGCCGGGACAGGGGGTCTACGAGCAGTACTTC	CASSPPGQGVYEQYF
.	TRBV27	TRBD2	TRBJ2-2	TGTGCCAGCTATCCGGGAAGTTCTCCCGGGTCTAGCGGGAGAACCGGGGAGCTGTTTTTT	CASYPGSSPGSSGRTGELFF
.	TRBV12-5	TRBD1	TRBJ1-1	TGTGCTAGTGGCCAGGGGGTAAACACTGAAGCTTTCTTT	CASGQGVNTEAFF
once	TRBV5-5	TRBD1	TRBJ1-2	TGTGCCAGCAGCGGACAGGGGAATAACTATGGCTACACCTTC	CASSGQGNNYGYTF
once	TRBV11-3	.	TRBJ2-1	TGTGCCAGCAGCCTTGCGGGGCAGAACTACAATGAGCAGTTCTTC	CASSLAGQNYNEQFF
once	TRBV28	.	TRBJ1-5	TGTGCCAGCAGCTCAGGGACTTGGGGCAATCAGCCCCAGCATTTT	CASSSGTWGNQPQHF
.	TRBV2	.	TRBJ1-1	TGTGCCAGCAGTGAATTCGTGAACACTGAAGCTTTCTTT	CASSEFVNTEAFF
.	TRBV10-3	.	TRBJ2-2	TGTGCCATCAGGGCAGGCACCGGGGAGCTGTTTTTT	CAIRAGTGELFF
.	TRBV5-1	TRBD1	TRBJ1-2	TGCGCCAGCAGCTTGGAACAGGGGTCCTATGGCTACACCTTC	CASSLEQGSYGYTF
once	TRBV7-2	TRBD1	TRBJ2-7	TGTGCCAGCAGCCCCCTGGGGACAGGTCCCTACGAGCAGTACTTC	CASSPLGTGPYEQYF
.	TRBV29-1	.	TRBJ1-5	TGCAGCGTTGGTGGGGGCTCGAGCAATCAGCCCCAGCATTTT	CSVGGGSSNQPQHF
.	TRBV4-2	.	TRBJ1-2	TGTGCCAGCAGCCAAGATCCATATGGCTACACCTTC	CASSQDPYGYTF